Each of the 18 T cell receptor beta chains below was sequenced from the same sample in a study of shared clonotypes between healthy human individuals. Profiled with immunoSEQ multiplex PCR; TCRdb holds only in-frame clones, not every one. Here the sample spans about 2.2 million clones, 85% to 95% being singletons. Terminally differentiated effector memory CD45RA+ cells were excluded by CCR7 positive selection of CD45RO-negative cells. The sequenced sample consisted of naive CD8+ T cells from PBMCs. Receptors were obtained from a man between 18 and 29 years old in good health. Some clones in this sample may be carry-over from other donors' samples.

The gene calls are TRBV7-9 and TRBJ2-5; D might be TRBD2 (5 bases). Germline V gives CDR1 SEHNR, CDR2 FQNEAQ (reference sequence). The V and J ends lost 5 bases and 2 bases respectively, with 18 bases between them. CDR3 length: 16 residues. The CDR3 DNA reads TGTGCCAGCAGCCAGAAGAGGGAAGCGCCACAAGAGACCCAGTACTTC. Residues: CASSQKREAPQETQYF.

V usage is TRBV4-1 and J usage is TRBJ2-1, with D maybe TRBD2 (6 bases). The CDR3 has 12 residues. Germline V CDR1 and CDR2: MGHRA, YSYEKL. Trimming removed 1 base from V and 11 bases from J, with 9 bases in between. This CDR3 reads CASSQVAEKQFF. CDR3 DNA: TGCGCCAGCAGCCAAGTAGCGGAGAAGCAGTTCTTC.

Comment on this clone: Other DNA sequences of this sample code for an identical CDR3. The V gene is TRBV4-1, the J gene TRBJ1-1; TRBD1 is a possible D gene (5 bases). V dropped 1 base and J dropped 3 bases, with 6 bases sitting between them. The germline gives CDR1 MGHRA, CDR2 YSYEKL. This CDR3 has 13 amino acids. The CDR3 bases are TGCGCCAGCAGCCAAGTAGGGGACACTGAAGCTTTCTTT. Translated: CASSQVGDTEAFF.

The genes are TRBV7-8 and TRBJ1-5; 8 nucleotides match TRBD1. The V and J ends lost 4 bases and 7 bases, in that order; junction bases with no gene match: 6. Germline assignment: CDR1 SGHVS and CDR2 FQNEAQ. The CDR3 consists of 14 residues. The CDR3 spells CASSSKQGGQPQHF. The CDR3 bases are TGTGCCAGCAGCTCAAAACAGGGGGGACAGCCCCAGCATTTT.

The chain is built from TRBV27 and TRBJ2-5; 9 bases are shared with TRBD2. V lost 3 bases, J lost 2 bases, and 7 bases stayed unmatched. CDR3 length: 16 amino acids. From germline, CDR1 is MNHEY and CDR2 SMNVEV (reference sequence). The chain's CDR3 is CASSFVPSGIQETQYF. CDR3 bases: TGTGCCAGCAGTTTCGTTCCTAGCGGGATTCAAGAGACCCAGTACTTC.

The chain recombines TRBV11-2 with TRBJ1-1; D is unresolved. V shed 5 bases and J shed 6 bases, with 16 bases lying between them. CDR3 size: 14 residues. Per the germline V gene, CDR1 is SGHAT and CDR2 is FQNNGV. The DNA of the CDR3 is TGTGCCAGCAGCCTCGGAAGCCGGACGGCTGAAGCTTTCTTT. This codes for CASSLGSRTAEAFF.

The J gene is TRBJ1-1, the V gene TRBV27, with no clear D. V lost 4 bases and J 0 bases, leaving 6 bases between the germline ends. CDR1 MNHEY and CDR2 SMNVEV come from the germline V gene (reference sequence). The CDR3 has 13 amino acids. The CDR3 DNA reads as TGTGCCAGCAGTTCACTGGTGAACACTGAAGCTTTCTTT. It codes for CASSSLVNTEAFF.

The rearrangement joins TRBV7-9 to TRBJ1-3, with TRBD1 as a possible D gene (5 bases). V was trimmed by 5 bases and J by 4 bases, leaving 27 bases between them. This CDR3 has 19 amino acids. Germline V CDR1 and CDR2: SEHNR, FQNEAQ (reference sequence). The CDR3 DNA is TGTGCCAGCAGCCTACCTCTCCCTCATGAGGGGACTCCCGGAAACACCATATATTTT. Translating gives CASSLPLPHEGTPGNTIYF.

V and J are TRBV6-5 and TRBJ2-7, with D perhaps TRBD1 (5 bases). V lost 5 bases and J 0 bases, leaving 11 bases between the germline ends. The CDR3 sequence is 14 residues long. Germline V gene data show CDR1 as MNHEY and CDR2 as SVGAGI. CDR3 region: CASSPDSYSYEQYF. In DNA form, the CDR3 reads TGTGCCAGCAGTCCCGACAGTTACTCCTACGAGCAGTACTTC.

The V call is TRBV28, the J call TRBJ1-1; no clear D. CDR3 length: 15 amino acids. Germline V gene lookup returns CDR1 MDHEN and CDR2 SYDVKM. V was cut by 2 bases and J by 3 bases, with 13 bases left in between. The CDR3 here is CASSLGQSWHTEAFF. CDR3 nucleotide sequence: TGTGCCAGCAGTTTAGGGCAGTCGTGGCACACTGAAGCTTTCTTT.

The CDR3 is CASSAHGAVRSREQYF. Written as DNA, the CDR3 is TGTGCCAGCAGCGCCCACGGGGCGGTTAGGTCAAGGGAGCAGTACTTC. This chain connects TRBV7-2 to TRBJ2-7; D could derive from TRBD1 or TRBD2 (5 bases each). Deletions cut 5 bases from V and 7 bases from J, with 24 bases between. CDR1 and CDR2 (germline): SGHTA, FQGNSA. This CDR3 contains 16 residues.

For the CDR3, the DNA is TGTGCCAGCAGTTACCTCGGAACAGCCGAGACCACTGAAGCTTTCTTT. Translation gives CASSYLGTAETTEAFF. The chain uses TRBV6-6 and TRBJ1-1; D not certain. Germline values: CDR1 MNHNY, CDR2 SVGAGI (reference sequence). This CDR3 has 16 amino acids. Trimming took off 2 bases at V and 4 bases at J, with 17 bases between the two ends.

This CDR3 is CASSLFRSNQPQHF. CDR3 sequence (DNA): TGTGCCAGCAGCTTGTTTCGATCCAATCAGCCCCAGCATTTT. The chain carries TRBV5-6 and TRBJ1-5; D unclear. CDR1 and CDR2 from the germline V gene are SGHDT and YYEEEE. Trimming took off 1 base at V and 3 bases at J, with 8 bases between the two ends. This CDR3 contains 14 residues.

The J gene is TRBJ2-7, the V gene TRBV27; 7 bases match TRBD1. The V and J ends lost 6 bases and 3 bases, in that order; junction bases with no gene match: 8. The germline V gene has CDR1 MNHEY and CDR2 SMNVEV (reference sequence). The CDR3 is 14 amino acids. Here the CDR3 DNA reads TGTGCCAGCAGCCCCGGGACAGCAGTCTACGAGCAGTACTTC. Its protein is CASSPGTAVYEQYF.

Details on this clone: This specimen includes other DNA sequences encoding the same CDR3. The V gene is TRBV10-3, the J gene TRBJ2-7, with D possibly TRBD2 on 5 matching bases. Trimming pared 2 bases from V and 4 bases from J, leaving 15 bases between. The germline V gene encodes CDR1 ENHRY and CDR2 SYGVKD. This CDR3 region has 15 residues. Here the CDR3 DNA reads TGTGCCATCAGTGAGCCTGGAGGCAGAGGATACGAGCAGTACTTC. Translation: CAISEPGGRGYEQYF.

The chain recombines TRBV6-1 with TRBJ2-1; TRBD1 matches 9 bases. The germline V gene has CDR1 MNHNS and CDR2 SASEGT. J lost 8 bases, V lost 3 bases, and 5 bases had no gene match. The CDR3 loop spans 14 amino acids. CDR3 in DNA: TGTGCCAGCAGTGAGTGGACAGGGGTTTATGAGCAGTTCTTC. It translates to CASSEWTGVYEQFF.

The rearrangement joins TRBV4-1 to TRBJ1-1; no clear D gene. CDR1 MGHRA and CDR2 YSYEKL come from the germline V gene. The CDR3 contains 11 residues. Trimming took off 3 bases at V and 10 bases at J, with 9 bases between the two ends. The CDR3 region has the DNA TGCGCCAGCAGCCACAGTTCTGGAGCTTTCTTT. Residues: CASSHSSGAFF.

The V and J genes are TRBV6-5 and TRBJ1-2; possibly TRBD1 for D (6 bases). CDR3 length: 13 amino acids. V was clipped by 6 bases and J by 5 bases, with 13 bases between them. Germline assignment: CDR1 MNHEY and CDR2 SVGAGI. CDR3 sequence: CASRLQGLYGYTF. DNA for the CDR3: TGTGCCAGCAGGTTACAGGGTTTGTATGGCTACACCTTC.